The sequence of this T cell receptor (beta chain) was determined in a study of control samples from healthy donors and cancer patients. J lost 4 bases, V lost 3 bases, and 11 bases had no gene match. The CDR3 is made up of 17 amino acids. Germline loops: CDR1 LNHDA, CDR2 SQIVND (reference sequence). Using immunoSEQ multiplex PCR, the repertoire was profiled, and TCRdb retains in-frame clones only, with some absent. The top ten hold about 15% of the sample, which has 6,000 to 7,500 clones, more than 70% seen once. The TCR was taken from a male donor with melanoma. Sequenced material: formalin-fixed, paraffin-embedded tissue. This chain joins TRBV19 and TRBJ2-5; 10 bases align to TRBD1. As DNA, the CDR3 is TGTGCCAGTAGTATCCTTCCCGGGACAGGGGTGGCAGAGACCCAGTACTTC. Translating it yields CASSILPGTGVAETQYF. Filled out from reference TRBV19 and TRBJ2-5, the complete variable domain reads DGGITQSPKYLFRKEGQNVTLSCEQNLNHDAMYWYRQDPGQGLRLIYYSQIVNDFQKGDIAEGYSVSREKKESFPLTVTSAQKNPTAFYLCASSILPGTGVAETQYFGPGTRLLVL.